This TCR beta chain stems from a study of T-cell memory formation after mild COVID-19. Study results and limitations: Confirmation of SARS-CoV-2 specificity was lacking for second-wave clones peaking day 37. Balance between CD4 and CD8 was seen in clones contracting day 15 to 85, and a CD4+ lean was seen in later expanders. The main location of contracting CD4+ clones was CM and EM, and that of contracting CD8+ clones was EMRA.

Trimming stripped 0 bases from V and 4 bases from J, with 11 bases between. CDR1 and CDR2 from the germline V gene are SGHRS and YFSETQ. The CDR3 is made up of 14 amino acids. Amplification by 5'RACE using constant-segment primers produced TCR alpha and TCR beta cDNA libraries that carried sample barcodes and UMIs. One entry per CDR3 protein results from TCRdb running MiXCR on the 5' RACE reads. The sample yields around 420,000 distinct CDR3 sequences, less than 25% seen once. Concerning this clonotype itself: No antigen is known for it.

Specimen: PBMCs or a T cell subset sorted from them (not recorded which). This rearrangement joins TRBV5-1 to TRBJ2-7; D not resolved. The sequence came from an adult woman who had mild COVID-19 (a few samples of this study predate the infection). Cell type and time point are not known. The DNA for the CDR3 is TGCGCCAGCAGCTTGGACCCCACCGTGTACGAGCAGTACTTC. It codes for CASSLDPTVYEQYF.